This is a list of T cell receptor beta chains from one sample in a study of response to subunit inactivated influenza vaccine. MiXCR, run by TCRdb on the RT-PCR reads, gives a single entry per CDR3 protein. The sample carries about 190,000 distinct CDR3 sequences, under 15% recorded once. The material was CD8+ T cells sorted from PBMCs, obtained 4 to 6 days after vaccination. Receptors originate from a man between 50 and 59 years old who received an inactivated influenza vaccine. The CDR3 runs from the conserved cysteine through the conserved F or W. A D gene is named only where the DNA matches it firmly. Rows may omit the clone size; those that give it use once, few, many or a size class.

J gene | clone size | V gene | D gene | CDR3 DNA | CDR3 protein
TRBJ2-3 | many | TRBV12-3/TRBV12-4 | - | TGTGCCAGCAGTTCTAGCACAGATACGCAGTATTTT | CASSSSTDTQYF
TRBJ1-3 | many | TRBV12-3/TRBV12-4 | - | TGTGCCAGCAGCTCCGGAGGATTTAGAAACACCATATATTTT | CASSSGGFRNTIYF
TRBJ2-5 | few | TRBV29-1 | TRBD2 | TGCAGGAGCCGGCGGGAGAACGAAGAGACCCAGTACTTC | CRSRRENEETQYF
TRBJ2-2 | many | TRBV4-3 | - | TGCGCCAGCAGCCAAGATGAGGGAGGAGGCACCGGGGAGCTGTTTTTT | CASSQDEGGGTGELFF
TRBJ2-5 | many | TRBV11-2 | - | TGTGCCAGCAGCCATCCGACGCAGGGGATGGAGACCCAGTACTTC | CASSHPTQGMETQYF
TRBJ2-4 | - | TRBV5-6 | TRBD2 | TGTGCCAGCAGCCTGGGAGCGGGAGGGCCGCTTGTCATTCAGTACTTC | CASSLGAGGPLVIQYF
TRBJ2-2 | few | TRBV7-3 | TRBD1 | TGTGCCAGCAGCTACGGCCCGGGACAGGGGATTAACGGGGAGCTGTTTTTT | CASSYGPGQGINGELFF
TRBJ2-3 | - | TRBV29-1 | TRBD1 | TGCAGCGCCGAGCCTCGGACAGGGGTGCAAAATACGCAGTATTTT | CSAEPRTGVQNTQYF
TRBJ2-7 | - | TRBV5-8 | - | TGTGCCAGCAGCCCCGCGGTTTACGAGCAGTACTTC | CASSPAVYEQYF
TRBJ1-1 | once | TRBV20-1 | - | TGCAGTGCTAGGCCACAGGGACCCGAAGCTTTCTTT | CSARPQGPEAFF
TRBJ2-1 | - | TRBV2 | - | TGTGCCAGCAGTGAAGCTAGCTACAATGAGCAGTTCTTC | CASSEASYNEQFF
TRBJ1-2 | many | TRBV12-3/TRBV12-4 | TRBD1 | TGTGCCAGCAGTTCCAGGGGGGACGGCTACACCTTC | CASSSRGDGYTF
TRBJ1-1 | many | TRBV20-1 | - | TGCAGTGCTAGAGATATGAGGGAAGGGAGTGAAGCTTTCTTT | CSARDMREGSEAFF
TRBJ2-7 | - | TRBV20-1 | TRBD1 | TGCAGTGTCGTCGGGACAGTCTCCTACGAGCAGTACTTC | CSVVGTVSYEQYF
TRBJ1-2 | few | TRBV7-9 | - | TGTGCCAGCAGCTTAGCGTGGGTAGCTAACTATGGCTACACCTTC | CASSLAWVANYGYTF
TRBJ2-7 | few | TRBV3-1 | - | TGTGCCAGCAGCCCCGACAGGTACTACGAGCAGTACTTC | CASSPDRYYEQYF
TRBJ1-2 | - | TRBV6-2/TRBV6-3 | - | TGTGCCAGCAGTTTCGGCCCGAACTATGGCTACACCTTC | CASSFGPNYGYTF
TRBJ1-5 | - | TRBV7-9 | TRBD1 | TGTGCGAAAGACAGGGAATCTTATCAGCCCCAGCATTTT | CAKDRESYQPQHF
TRBJ1-3 | many | TRBV2 | - | TGTGCCAGCAACTTAGCTGGAAACACCATATATTTT | CASNLAGNTIYF
TRBJ2-3 | few | TRBV2 | - | TGTGCCAGCAGGGAGGACCGGGATACGCAGTATTTT | CASREDRDTQYF
TRBJ2-3 | - | TRBV4-1 | - | TGCGCCAGCAGCCGAATTACGGGTCGTACAGATACGCAGTATTTT | CASSRITGRTDTQYF
TRBJ2-1 | - | TRBV28 | - | TGTGCCAGCAGTCGCAGGGACGGTCGGAGAGAGCAGTTCTTC | CASSRRDGRREQFF
TRBJ2-7 | many | TRBV28 | - | TGTGCCAGCAGTTTTGAGGGCCAAGGGTACGAGCAGTACTTC | CASSFEGQGYEQYF